These T cell receptor beta chains were read from a single sample in a study of blood T cell repertoires in COVID-19. Repertoires were generated with immunoSEQ multiplex PCR, while TCRdb's copy carries only in-frame clones and drops some. Of tens of thousands of clones listed, 80% to 90% were seen once; the top ten hold approximately 12%. The sample taken for sequencing was peripheral blood. All receptors derive from a human donor with active COVID-19. The donor label of this sample is uncertain. Both conserved end residues are part of each CDR3. Fields, in order: V gene, clone size, J gene, D gene, CDR3 DNA, CDR3 protein. A D gene is named only where the DNA matches it firmly. Clone size is stated in some rows and not others, as once, few, many or a class when expanded.

V gene: TRBV3-1/TRBV3-2; clone size: few; J gene: TRBJ2-5; D gene: NA; CDR3 DNA: TGTGCCAGCAGCCAATTTCAGGGGCCCCAAGAGACCCAGTACTTC; CDR3 protein: CASSQFQGPQETQYF
V gene: TRBV11-3; clone size: NA; J gene: TRBJ1-1; D gene: NA; CDR3 DNA: TGTGCCAGCAGCTTCTCCGCGGGGGGAGGCACTGAAGCTTTCTTT; CDR3 protein: CASSFSAGGGTEAFF
V gene: TRBV2; clone size: NA; J gene: TRBJ2-7; D gene: NA; CDR3 DNA: TGTGCCAGCAAGGCAGGTTATTTGTACGAGCAGTACTTC; CDR3 protein: CASKAGYLYEQYF
V gene: TRBV20-1; clone size: NA; J gene: TRBJ1-3; D gene: NA; CDR3 DNA: TGCAGTGCTAGTACCGGGAGCTCTGGAAACACCATATATTTT; CDR3 protein: CSASTGSSGNTIYF
V gene: TRBV6-6; clone size: NA; J gene: TRBJ2-7; D gene: NA; CDR3 DNA: TGTGCCAGCAGGCGGGAATACGAGCAGTACTTC; CDR3 protein: CASRREYEQYF
V gene: TRBV18; clone size: once; J gene: TRBJ2-1; D gene: TRBD1; CDR3 DNA: TGTGCCAGCTCACCACCGGGAGTTCCGGACAGGGACCACAATGAGCAGTTCTTC; CDR3 protein: CASSPPGVPDRDHNEQFF
V gene: TRBV6-2/TRBV6-3; clone size: NA; J gene: TRBJ2-5; D gene: NA; CDR3 DNA: TGTGCCAGCAGTTACTCGATGGCTAGCACCGGAGAGACCCAGTACTTC; CDR3 protein: CASSYSMASTGETQYF
V gene: TRBV29-1; clone size: medium-sized; J gene: TRBJ2-7; D gene: TRBD2; CDR3 DNA: TGCAGCGTTGATACTACTAGCGGGGACCCCTACGAGCAGTACTTC; CDR3 protein: CSVDTTSGDPYEQYF
V gene: TRBV2; clone size: NA; J gene: TRBJ2-7; D gene: NA; CDR3 DNA: TGTGCCAGCAGTTGGACGGAGGACGAGCAGTACTTC; CDR3 protein: CASSWTEDEQYF
V gene: TRBV5-6; clone size: few; J gene: TRBJ2-7; D gene: TRBD1; CDR3 DNA: TGTGCCAGCAGCTTGGGACAGGGGGCCTACGAGCAGTACTTC; CDR3 protein: CASSLGQGAYEQYF
V gene: TRBV13; clone size: NA; J gene: TRBJ1-5; D gene: TRBD1; CDR3 DNA: TGTGCCAGCAGCGTGGGACAGGGAAGCAATCAGCCCCAGCATTTT; CDR3 protein: CASSVGQGSNQPQHF
V gene: TRBV5-1; clone size: NA; J gene: TRBJ1-1; D gene: NA; CDR3 DNA: TGCGCCAGCAGCTTGGGGCCGATGAACACTGAAGCTTTCTTT; CDR3 protein: CASSLGPMNTEAFF
V gene: TRBV5-5; clone size: NA; J gene: TRBJ1-5; D gene: NA; CDR3 DNA: TGTGCCAGCAGCGCAGTTAGCCAGGGCTTGAATCAGCCCCAGCATTTT; CDR3 protein: CASSAVSQGLNQPQHF
V gene: TRBV27; clone size: NA; J gene: TRBJ2-2; D gene: NA; CDR3 DNA: TGTGCCAGCAGTTTAGCGTATGGCACCGGGGAGCTGTTTTTT; CDR3 protein: CASSLAYGTGELFF
V gene: TRBV5-1; clone size: NA; J gene: TRBJ2-7; D gene: TRBD1; CDR3 DNA: TGCGCCAGCAGGGGGACAGGAAACTACGAGCAGTACTTC; CDR3 protein: CASRGTGNYEQYF
V gene: TRBV19; clone size: NA; J gene: TRBJ1-2; D gene: NA; CDR3 DNA: TGTGCCAGTAGTGGTTGGGCGTCATATGGCTACACCTTC; CDR3 protein: CASSGWASYGYTF
V gene: TRBV7-2; clone size: NA; J gene: TRBJ1-4; D gene: TRBD1; CDR3 DNA: TGTGCCAGCAGCGTCAGGGGGTATGGGGAAAAACTGTTTTTT; CDR3 protein: CASSVRGYGEKLFF
V gene: TRBV5-1; clone size: NA; J gene: TRBJ2-2; D gene: NA; CDR3 DNA: TGCGCCAGCACCGCGCCCAAGAACACCGGGGAGCTGTTTTTT; CDR3 protein: CASTAPKNTGELFF
V gene: TRBV29-1; clone size: NA; J gene: TRBJ1-1; D gene: NA; CDR3 DNA: TGCAGCGTGGAGGGGTACACTGAAGCTTTCTTT; CDR3 protein: CSVEGYTEAFF
V gene: TRBV3-1/TRBV3-2; clone size: NA; J gene: TRBJ2-5; D gene: TRBD2; CDR3 DNA: TGTGCCAGCAGCCCTTCGGGACTAGTGGAGACCCAGTACTTC; CDR3 protein: CASSPSGLVETQYF
V gene: TRBV6-2/TRBV6-3; clone size: NA; J gene: TRBJ2-7; D gene: TRBD1; CDR3 DNA: TGTGCCGGCAGTTACTCTCGCGTCGGGACAGGGTACGAGCAGTACTTC; CDR3 protein: CAGSYSRVGTGYEQYF
V gene: TRBV18; clone size: NA; J gene: TRBJ2-7; D gene: NA; CDR3 DNA: TGTGCCAGCTCACCACCAACAGGCTACGAGCAGTACTTC; CDR3 protein: CASSPPTGYEQYF
V gene: TRBV5-1; clone size: NA; J gene: TRBJ2-1; D gene: NA; CDR3 DNA: TGCGCCAGCAGCTCCGGCGGGGCGGGGACCTCCTACAATGAGCAGTTCTTC; CDR3 protein: CASSSGGAGTSYNEQFF
V gene: TRBV7-9; clone size: few; J gene: TRBJ1-2; D gene: TRBD1; CDR3 DNA: TGTGCCAGCAGCCGGGGACAGAGCTATGGCTACACCTTC; CDR3 protein: CASSRGQSYGYTF
V gene: TRBV5-1; clone size: NA; J gene: TRBJ2-3; D gene: NA; CDR3 DNA: TGCGCCAGCACAAAGAGTCCGGGCACAGATACGCAGTATTTT; CDR3 protein: CASTKSPGTDTQYF
V gene: TRBV5-1; clone size: NA; J gene: TRBJ2-5; D gene: TRBD2; CDR3 DNA: TGCGCCAGCAGCTTATCGGGAGGGCCCTCGGCAGAGACCCAGTACTTC; CDR3 protein: CASSLSGGPSAETQYF
V gene: TRBV28; clone size: NA; J gene: TRBJ1-1; D gene: TRBD1; CDR3 DNA: TGTGCCAGCAGAGCAAGACCCGGGACAGGGGGCGCGAGGGTGAACGCTTTCTTT; CDR3 protein: CASRARPGTGGARVNAFF
V gene: TRBV28; clone size: NA; J gene: TRBJ2-1; D gene: TRBD2; CDR3 DNA: TGTGCCAGCAGCCCCCGGGGACTAGCGGGAGACGGGCGGCAGTTCTTC; CDR3 protein: CASSPRGLAGDGRQFF
V gene: TRBV7-2; clone size: few; J gene: TRBJ2-7; D gene: TRBD2; CDR3 DNA: TGTGCCAGCAGGGCCCTAGCGGGGTCCTACGAGCAGTACTTC; CDR3 protein: CASRALAGSYEQYF
V gene: TRBV10-3; clone size: NA; J gene: TRBJ2-1; D gene: TRBD1; CDR3 DNA: TGTGCCATCAGCATAAGGACAGGGTACAATGAGCAGTTCTTC; CDR3 protein: CAISIRTGYNEQFF
V gene: TRBV2; clone size: NA; J gene: TRBJ2-7; D gene: TRBD2; CDR3 DNA: TGTGCCAGCAGCCTACTAGCGGGGGGGTCGCGAGAGCAGTACTTC; CDR3 protein: CASSLLAGGSREQYF
V gene: TRBV30; clone size: NA; J gene: TRBJ1-5; D gene: NA; CDR3 DNA: TGTGCCTGGAGTGTATCAGGGTCGTTTCAGCCCCAGCATTTT; CDR3 protein: CAWSVSGSFQPQHF
V gene: TRBV18; clone size: NA; J gene: TRBJ1-1; D gene: NA; CDR3 DNA: TGTGCCAGCTCACAACAGGACAGGAACACTGAAGCTTTCTTT; CDR3 protein: CASSQQDRNTEAFF
V gene: TRBV27; clone size: NA; J gene: TRBJ2-1; D gene: TRBD2; CDR3 DNA: TGTGCCAGCTTTTCCCCCGGGACTAGCGGGAGGAGAAGGGCGGGTGAGCAGTTCTTC; CDR3 protein: CASFSPGTSGRRRAGEQFF
V gene: TRBV9; clone size: NA; J gene: TRBJ2-1; D gene: NA; CDR3 DNA: TGTGCCAGCAGCCCAAGGGGATTGGGGAATGAGCAGTTCTTC; CDR3 protein: CASSPRGLGNEQFF
V gene: TRBV3-1/TRBV3-2; clone size: NA; J gene: TRBJ1-1; D gene: NA; CDR3 DNA: TGTGCCAGCAGCCAAGCCGGGGGGGGCACTGAAGCTTTCTTT; CDR3 protein: CASSQAGGGTEAFF
V gene: TRBV5-6; clone size: NA; J gene: TRBJ1-2; D gene: TRBD1; CDR3 DNA: TGTGCCAGCAGCTTGGTTTCAGGGGGTGGCTATGGCTACACCTTC; CDR3 protein: CASSLVSGGGYGYTF
V gene: TRBV9; clone size: once; J gene: TRBJ2-1; D gene: TRBD2; CDR3 DNA: TGTGCCAGCAGCGTGTATAGCGGGGGGGTTGGTGAGCAGTTCTTC; CDR3 protein: CASSVYSGGVGEQFF
V gene: TRBV11-2; clone size: NA; J gene: TRBJ2-2; D gene: NA; CDR3 DNA: TGTGCCAGCAGCCAGGTGGGCGTACACAACACCGGGGAGCTGTTTTTT; CDR3 protein: CASSQVGVHNTGELFF
V gene: TRBV5-1; clone size: NA; J gene: TRBJ2-1; D gene: NA; CDR3 DNA: TGCGCCAGCAGCTCTCTAACAGGGCAGGTTGAGCAGTTCTTC; CDR3 protein: CASSSLTGQVEQFF
V gene: TRBV18; clone size: NA; J gene: TRBJ1-5; D gene: TRBD1; CDR3 DNA: TGTGCCAGCTCACCGGGACAGGGCAATCAGCCCCAGCATTTT; CDR3 protein: CASSPGQGNQPQHF
V gene: TRBV6-5; clone size: NA; J gene: TRBJ1-2; D gene: NA; CDR3 DNA: TGTGCCAGCAGTTACGGTAGAGCTAACTATGGCTACACCTTC; CDR3 protein: CASSYGRANYGYTF
V gene: TRBV21-1; clone size: NA; J gene: TRBJ2-7; D gene: NA; CDR3 DNA: TGTGCCAGCAGCGACGGGACATTATACGAGCAGTACTTC; CDR3 protein: CASSDGTLYEQYF
V gene: TRBV15; clone size: NA; J gene: TRBJ1-1; D gene: NA; CDR3 DNA: TGTGCCACCAGCAGAGATGGACACGGTGAAGCTTTCTTT; CDR3 protein: CATSRDGHGEAFF
V gene: TRBV19; clone size: NA; J gene: TRBJ2-7; D gene: TRBD2; CDR3 DNA: TGTGCCAGTAGTATAGCAGCGGGAGGTCGGGAGCAGTACTTC; CDR3 protein: CASSIAAGGREQYF
V gene: TRBV4-3; clone size: NA; J gene: TRBJ2-2; D gene: NA; CDR3 DNA: TGCGCCAGCAGCCAAGAACCCCAGGGAATGAGCACCGGGGAGCTGTTTTTT; CDR3 protein: CASSQEPQGMSTGELFF
V gene: TRBV11-2; clone size: NA; J gene: TRBJ2-3; D gene: NA; CDR3 DNA: TGTGCCAGCAGCTTCGAGTGGGATACGCAGTATTTT; CDR3 protein: CASSFEWDTQYF
V gene: TRBV5-4; clone size: few; J gene: TRBJ2-2; D gene: NA; CDR3 DNA: TGTGCCAGCAGCAAACAGGGAAAAACCGGGGAGCTGTTTTTT; CDR3 protein: CASSKQGKTGELFF
V gene: TRBV7-2; clone size: NA; J gene: TRBJ1-1; D gene: NA; CDR3 DNA: TGTGCCAGCAGGGCGGGTCCTGAAGCTTTCTTT; CDR3 protein: CASRAGPEAFF
V gene: TRBV5-8; clone size: NA; J gene: TRBJ1-5; D gene: TRBD1; CDR3 DNA: TGTGCCAGCAGCTTGGCGGGACAGAGAAAGCCCCAGCATTTT; CDR3 protein: CASSLAGQRKPQHF
V gene: TRBV30; clone size: NA; J gene: TRBJ1-1; D gene: NA; CDR3 DNA: TGTGCCTGGAGCGGAACCGGGACACCGATTTCTGAAGCTTTCTTT; CDR3 protein: CAWSGTGTPISEAFF
V gene: TRBV18; clone size: NA; J gene: TRBJ1-2; D gene: NA; CDR3 DNA: TGTGCCAGCTCACGAGATACAGGGAACTATGGCTACACCTTC; CDR3 protein: CASSRDTGNYGYTF
V gene: TRBV9; clone size: once; J gene: TRBJ1-2; D gene: TRBD1; CDR3 DNA: TGTGCCAGCAGCGTAGACCCCACTACAGGGGGGGATGGCTACACCTTC; CDR3 protein: CASSVDPTTGGDGYTF
V gene: TRBV6-4; clone size: NA; J gene: TRBJ2-7; D gene: NA; CDR3 DNA: TGTGCCAGCAGTCAAACACGGGGGGCAGGGAAGGTGGTGGCCTACGAGCAGTACTTC; CDR3 protein: CASSQTRGAGKVVAYEQYF
V gene: TRBV11-2; clone size: NA; J gene: TRBJ2-7; D gene: NA; CDR3 DNA: TGTGCCAGCAGCCCGGGCACGGACGTTGCGGGGTCCTACGAGCAGTACTTC; CDR3 protein: CASSPGTDVAGSYEQYF